The sequence of this T cell receptor beta chain was determined in a study of T cells in localized non-small cell lung cancer. Clones were read by immunoSEQ multiplex PCR, and TCRdb kept only the in-frame ones, dropping some. The sample consists of 2,500 to 3,000 clones, approximately 24% of them appearing once. This clone appeared a few times. The TCR was taken from a man aged 40 to 75 with stage II lung adenocarcinoma. The sequenced sample was normal lung tissue next to the tumor, obtained before any cancer treatment.

Here the CDR3 reads CASSLGPGGNTEAFF. The CDR3 DNA follows: TGTGCCAGCAGCTTAGGGCCAGGGGGGAACACTGAAGCTTTCTTT. This rearrangement joins TRBV11-3 to TRBJ1-1; TRBD1 matches at 7 bases. Germline values: CDR1 SGHNT, CDR2 YENEEA. The V segment lost 1 base and the J segment 1 base; nucleotides outside the gene matches: 3. This CDR3 has 15 residues.